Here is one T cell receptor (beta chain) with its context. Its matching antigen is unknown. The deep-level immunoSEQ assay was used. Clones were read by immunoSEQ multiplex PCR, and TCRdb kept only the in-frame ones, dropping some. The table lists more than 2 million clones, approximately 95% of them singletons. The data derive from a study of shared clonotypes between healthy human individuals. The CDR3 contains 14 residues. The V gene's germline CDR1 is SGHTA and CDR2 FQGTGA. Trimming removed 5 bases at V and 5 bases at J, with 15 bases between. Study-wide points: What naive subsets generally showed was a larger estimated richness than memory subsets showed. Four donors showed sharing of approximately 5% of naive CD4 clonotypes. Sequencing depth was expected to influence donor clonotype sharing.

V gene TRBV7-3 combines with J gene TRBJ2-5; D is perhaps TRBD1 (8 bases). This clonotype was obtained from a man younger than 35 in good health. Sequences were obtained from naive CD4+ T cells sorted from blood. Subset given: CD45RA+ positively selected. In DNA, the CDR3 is TGTGCCAGCAGCGTAAACAGGGGGGGCGAGACCCAGTACTTC. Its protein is CASSVNRGGETQYF. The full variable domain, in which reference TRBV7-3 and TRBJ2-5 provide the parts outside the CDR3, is GAGVSQTPSNKVTEKGKYVELRCDPISGHTALYWYRQSLGQGPEFLIYFQGTGAADDSGLPNDRFFAVRPEGSVSTLKIQRTERGDSAVYLCASSVNRGGETQYFGPGTRLLVL.